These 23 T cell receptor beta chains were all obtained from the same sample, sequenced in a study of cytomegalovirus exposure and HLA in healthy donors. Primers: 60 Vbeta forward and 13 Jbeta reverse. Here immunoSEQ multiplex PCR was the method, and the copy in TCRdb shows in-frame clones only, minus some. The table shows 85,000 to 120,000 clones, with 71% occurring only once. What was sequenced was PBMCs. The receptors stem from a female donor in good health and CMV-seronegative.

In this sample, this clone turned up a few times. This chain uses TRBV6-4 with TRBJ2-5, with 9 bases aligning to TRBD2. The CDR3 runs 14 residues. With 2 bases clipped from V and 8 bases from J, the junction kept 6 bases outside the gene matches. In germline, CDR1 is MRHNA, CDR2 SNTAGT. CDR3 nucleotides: TGTGCCAGCAGTGACGTAGCGGGAGAAGGTACCCAGTACTTC. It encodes CASSDVAGEGTQYF.

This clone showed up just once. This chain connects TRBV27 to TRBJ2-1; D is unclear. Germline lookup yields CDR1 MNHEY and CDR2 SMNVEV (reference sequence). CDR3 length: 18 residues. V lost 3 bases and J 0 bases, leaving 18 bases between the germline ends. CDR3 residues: CASSLVFEAPSSYNEQFF. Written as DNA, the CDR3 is TGTGCCAGCAGTTTGGTATTCGAGGCCCCTAGCTCCTACAATGAGCAGTTCTTC.

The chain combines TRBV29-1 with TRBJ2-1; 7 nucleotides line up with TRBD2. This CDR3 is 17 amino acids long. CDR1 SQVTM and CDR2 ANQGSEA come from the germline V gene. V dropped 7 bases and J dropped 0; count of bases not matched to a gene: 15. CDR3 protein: CSGKIKPSGASYNEQFF. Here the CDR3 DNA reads TGCAGCGGGAAGATAAAGCCCAGCGGGGCCTCCTACAATGAGCAGTTCTTC.

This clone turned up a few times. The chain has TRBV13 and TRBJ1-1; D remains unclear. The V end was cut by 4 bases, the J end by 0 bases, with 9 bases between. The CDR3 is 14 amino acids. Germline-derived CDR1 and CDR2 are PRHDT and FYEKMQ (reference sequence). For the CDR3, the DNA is TGTGCCAGCAGCTCACATTCGATGAACACTGAAGCTTTCTTT. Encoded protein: CASSSHSMNTEAFF.

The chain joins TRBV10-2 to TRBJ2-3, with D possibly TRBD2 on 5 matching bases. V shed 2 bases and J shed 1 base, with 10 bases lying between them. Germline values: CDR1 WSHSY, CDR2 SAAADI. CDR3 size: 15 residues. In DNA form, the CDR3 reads TGCGCCAGCAGTGAGAATCAGGAGGGCACAGATACGCAGTATTTT. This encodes CASSENQEGTDTQYF.

The CDR3 region is CASSIDPRESNYGYTF. For the CDR3, the DNA is TGTGCCAGTAGTATAGATCCAAGGGAGTCTAACTATGGCTACACCTTC. This chain uses TRBV19 with TRBJ1-2; no definite D call. The CDR3 is made up of 16 amino acids. Trimming removed 0 bases at V and 0 bases at J, with 11 bases between. Germline loops: CDR1 LNHDA, CDR2 SQIVND (reference sequence).

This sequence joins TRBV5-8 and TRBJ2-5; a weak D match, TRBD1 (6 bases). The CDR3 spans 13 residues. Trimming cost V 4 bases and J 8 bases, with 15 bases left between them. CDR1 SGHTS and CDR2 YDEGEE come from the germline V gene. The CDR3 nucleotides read TGTGCCAGCAGCGTTACAGGGCCCAACACCCAGTACTTC. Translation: CASSVTGPNTQYF.

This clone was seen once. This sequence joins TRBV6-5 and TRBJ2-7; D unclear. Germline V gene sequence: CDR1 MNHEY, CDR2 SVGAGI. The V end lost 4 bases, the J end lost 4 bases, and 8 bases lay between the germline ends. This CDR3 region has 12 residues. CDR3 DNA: TGTGCCAGCAGTTCATCAACTTACGAGCAGTACTTC. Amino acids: CASSSSTYEQYF.

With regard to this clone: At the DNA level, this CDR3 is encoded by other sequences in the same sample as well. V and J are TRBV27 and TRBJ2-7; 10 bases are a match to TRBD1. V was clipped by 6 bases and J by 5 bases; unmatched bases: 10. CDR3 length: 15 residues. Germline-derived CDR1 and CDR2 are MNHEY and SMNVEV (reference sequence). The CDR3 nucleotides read TGTGCCAGCAGCCCACCGGGACAGGGGCTTCACGAGCAGTACTTC. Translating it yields CASSPPGQGLHEQYF.

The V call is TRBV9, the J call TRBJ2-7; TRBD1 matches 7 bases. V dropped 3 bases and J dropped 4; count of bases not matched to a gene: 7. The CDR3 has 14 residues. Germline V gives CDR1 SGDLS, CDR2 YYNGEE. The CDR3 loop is CASSAGTAGYEQYF. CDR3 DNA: TGTGCCAGCAGCGCCGGGACAGCCGGGTACGAGCAGTACTTC.

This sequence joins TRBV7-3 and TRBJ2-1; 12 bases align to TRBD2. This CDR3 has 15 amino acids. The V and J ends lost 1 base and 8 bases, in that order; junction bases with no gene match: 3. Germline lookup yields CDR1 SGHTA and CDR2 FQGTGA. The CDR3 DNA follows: TGTGCCAGCAGCTTAAGACTAGCGGGAGCCTATGAGCAGTTCTTC. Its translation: CASSLRLAGAYEQFF.

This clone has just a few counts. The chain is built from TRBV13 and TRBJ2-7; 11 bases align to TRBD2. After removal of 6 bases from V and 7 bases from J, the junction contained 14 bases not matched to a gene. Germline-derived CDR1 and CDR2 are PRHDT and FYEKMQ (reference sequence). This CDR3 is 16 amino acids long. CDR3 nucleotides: TGTGCCAGCAGTCCCAGGGGTAGCGGGAGGGCGGGGGAGCAGTACTTC. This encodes CASSPRGSGRAGEQYF.

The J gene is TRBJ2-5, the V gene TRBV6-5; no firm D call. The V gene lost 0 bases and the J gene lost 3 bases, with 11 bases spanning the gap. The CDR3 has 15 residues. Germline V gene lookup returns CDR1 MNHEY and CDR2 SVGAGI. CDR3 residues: CASSYSYKFKETQYF. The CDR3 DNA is TGTGCCAGCAGTTACTCGTACAAGTTTAAAGAGACCCAGTACTTC.

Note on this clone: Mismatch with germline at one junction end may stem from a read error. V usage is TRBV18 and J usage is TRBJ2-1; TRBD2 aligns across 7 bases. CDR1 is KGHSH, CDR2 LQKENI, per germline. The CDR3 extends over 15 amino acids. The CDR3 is CASSPRLREYSEQFF. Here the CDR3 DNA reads TGTGCCAGCTCACCAAGATTGCGGGAGTACAGTGAGCAGTTCTTC. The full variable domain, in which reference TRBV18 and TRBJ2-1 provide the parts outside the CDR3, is NAGVMQNPRHLVRRRGQEARLRCSPMKGHSHVYWYRQLPEEGLKFMVYLQKENIIDESGMPKERFSAEFPKEGPSILRIQQVVRGDSAAYFCASSPRLREYSEQFFGPGTRLTVL.

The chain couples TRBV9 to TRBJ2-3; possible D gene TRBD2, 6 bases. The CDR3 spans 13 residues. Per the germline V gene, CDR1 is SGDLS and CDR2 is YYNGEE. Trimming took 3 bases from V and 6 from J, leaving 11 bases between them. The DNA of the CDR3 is TGTGCCAGCAGCGAACTAGCCATCGATACGCAGTATTTT. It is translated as CASSELAIDTQYF.

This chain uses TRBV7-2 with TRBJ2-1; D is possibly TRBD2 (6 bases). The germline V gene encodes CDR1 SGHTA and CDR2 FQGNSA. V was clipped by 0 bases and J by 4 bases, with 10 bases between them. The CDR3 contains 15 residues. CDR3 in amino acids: CASSLAGGPYNEQFF. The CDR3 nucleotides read TGTGCCAGCAGCTTAGCGGGAGGTCCATACAATGAGCAGTTCTTC.

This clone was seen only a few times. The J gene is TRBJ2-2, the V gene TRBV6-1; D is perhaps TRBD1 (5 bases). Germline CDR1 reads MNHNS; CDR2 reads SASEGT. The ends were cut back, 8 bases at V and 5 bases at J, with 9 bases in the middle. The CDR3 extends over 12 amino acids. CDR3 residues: CASDRSTGELFF. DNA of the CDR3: TGTGCCAGCGACAGATCTACCGGGGAGCTGTTTTTT.

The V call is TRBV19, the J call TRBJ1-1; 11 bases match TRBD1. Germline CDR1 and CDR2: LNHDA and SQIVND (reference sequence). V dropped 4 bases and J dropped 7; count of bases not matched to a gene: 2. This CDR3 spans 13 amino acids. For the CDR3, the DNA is TGTGCCAGTAGTAGGACAGGGGGCGGTGAAGCTTTCTTT. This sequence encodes CASSRTGGGEAFF.

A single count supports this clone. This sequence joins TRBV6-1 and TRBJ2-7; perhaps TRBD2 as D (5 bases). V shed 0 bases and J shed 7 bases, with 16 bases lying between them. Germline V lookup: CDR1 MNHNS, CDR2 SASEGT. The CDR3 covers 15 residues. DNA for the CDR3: TGTGCCAGCAGTGAAGCGGCGGGTGCGTTTCGGGAGCAGTACTTC. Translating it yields CASSEAAGAFREQYF.

The CDR3 region is CASSTPGLAVTQYF. DNA for the CDR3: TGTGCCAGTAGTACCCCGGGACTAGCAGTGACCCAGTACTTC. The chain employs TRBV19 and TRBJ2-5; the match to TRBD2 covers 9 bases. The germline gives CDR1 LNHDA, CDR2 SQIVND (reference sequence). This CDR3 comprises 14 residues. V trimming: 4 bases; J trimming: 7 bases; junction bases outside the gene matches: 7.

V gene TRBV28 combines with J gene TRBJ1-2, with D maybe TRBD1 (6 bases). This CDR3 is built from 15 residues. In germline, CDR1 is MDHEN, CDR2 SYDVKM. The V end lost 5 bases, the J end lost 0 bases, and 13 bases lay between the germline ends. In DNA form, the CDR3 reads TGTGCCAGCAGTATACGGGACACGGCTAACTATGGCTACACCTTC. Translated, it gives CASSIRDTANYGYTF.

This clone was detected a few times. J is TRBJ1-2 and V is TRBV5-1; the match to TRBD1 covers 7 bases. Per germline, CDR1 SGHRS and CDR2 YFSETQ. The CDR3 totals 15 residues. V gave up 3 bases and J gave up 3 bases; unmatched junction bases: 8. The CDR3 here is CASSSYRGADYGYTF. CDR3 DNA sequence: TGCGCCAGCAGCTCGTACAGGGGAGCGGACTATGGCTACACCTTC.

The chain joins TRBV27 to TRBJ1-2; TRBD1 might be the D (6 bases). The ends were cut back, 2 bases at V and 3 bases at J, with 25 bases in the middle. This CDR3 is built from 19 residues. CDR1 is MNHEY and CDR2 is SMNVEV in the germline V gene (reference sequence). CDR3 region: CASSLGPSVLGAYDYGYTF. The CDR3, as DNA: TGTGCCAGCAGTTTAGGACCATCGGTGTTGGGGGCGTATGACTATGGCTACACCTTC.